The 9 T cell receptor beta chains given below trace back to one sample, sequenced in a study of cytotoxic CD8 clonotypes in ibrutinib-treated CLL. TCRdb keeps only in-frame clones here, not all; method: immunoSEQ multiplex PCR. The sample records roughly 160,000 clones, more than 80% being singletons. Here the sequenced sample was PBMCs, taken after 24 months of ibrutinib treatment. These receptors were taken from a human donor with chronic lymphocytic leukemia.

J is TRBJ2-3 and V is TRBV19, with D tentatively TRBD1 or TRBD2 (6 bases each). The CDR3 covers 12 residues. V dropped 7 bases and J dropped 8 bases, with 13 bases sitting between them. In germline, CDR1 is LNHDA, CDR2 SQIVND (reference sequence). CDR3 in DNA: TGTGCCAGTAAGGGCGGGACATTTACGCAGTATTTT. Translating it yields CASKGGTFTQYF. Combining the CDR3 with reference TRBV19 and TRBJ2-3 gives the whole variable domain DGGITQSPKYLFRKEGQNVTLSCEQNLNHDAMYWYRQDPGQGLRLIYYSQIVNDFQKGDIAEGYSVSREKKESFPLTVTSAQKNPTAFYLCASKGGTFTQYFGPGTRLTVL.

This rearrangement joins TRBV6-5 to TRBJ1-5, with a possible D match to TRBD1 (5 bases). There are 14 residues in the CDR3. The germline V and J ends were trimmed by 2 bases and 2 bases, with 7 bases remaining between them. Germline V gene data show CDR1 as MNHEY and CDR2 as SVGAGI. The CDR3 coding sequence is TGTGCCAGCAGTTACAGCAGGGGCAATCAGCCCCAGCATTTT. Translation: CASSYSRGNQPQHF.

This rearrangement joins TRBV14 to TRBJ1-2, with no clear D. V lost 0 bases to trimming and J lost 8 bases, with 13 bases between them. Germline CDR1 is SGHDN and CDR2 is FVKESK. CDR3 length: 14 amino acids. The CDR3 is CASSQDLGIKGYTF. CDR3 in DNA: TGTGCCAGCAGCCAAGATCTGGGTATCAAAGGCTACACCTTC.

This chain connects TRBV6-5 to TRBJ2-2; TRBD1 might be the D (5 bases). The V gene lost 7 bases and the J gene lost 6 bases, with 12 bases spanning the gap. The CDR3 extends over 13 amino acids. CDR1 MNHEY and CDR2 SVGAGI come from the germline V gene. The CDR3 DNA reads TGTGCCAGCACCCTAGGGGTGGCCGGGGAGCTGTTTTTT. Amino acid sequence: CASTLGVAGELFF.

The J gene is TRBJ2-1, the V gene TRBV6-4; D not certain. This CDR3 has 14 amino acids. V dropped 5 bases and J dropped 0 bases, with 8 bases sitting between them. CDR1 is MRHNA, CDR2 SNTAGT, per germline. The CDR3, as DNA: TGTGCCAGCAGTACAACAAGCTCCTACAATGAGCAGTTCTTC. Protein product: CASSTTSSYNEQFF.

This clone was observed a few times. The V and J genes are TRBV5-1 and TRBJ2-3, with TRBD2 matching 9 bases. Germline V gives CDR1 SGHRS, CDR2 YFSETQ. The junction had 8 bases not matched to a gene; V was cut back by 4 bases and J by 2 bases. The length of the CDR3 is 16 residues. In nucleotides, the CDR3 is TGCGCCAGCAGCCTGGGACTAGCTGTTTTCACAGATACGCAGTATTTT. Protein: CASSLGLAVFTDTQYF.

This clone appeared a single time. The chain carries TRBV27 and TRBJ1-1, with D uncertain. Germline V lookup: CDR1 MNHEY, CDR2 SMNVEV (reference sequence). CDR3 size: 13 residues. V dropped 2 bases and J dropped 0 bases, with 4 bases sitting between them. DNA for the CDR3: TGTGCCAGCAGTTTAAGACTGAACACTGAAGCTTTCTTT. Protein: CASSLRLNTEAFF.

The V and J genes are TRBV6-5 and TRBJ1-2; D uncertain. Trimming took 4 bases from V and 8 from J, leaving 17 bases between them. Per germline, CDR1 MNHEY and CDR2 SVGAGI. The CDR3 loop spans 14 amino acids. The CDR3 reads CASSFASSALGYTF. The CDR3 DNA reads as TGTGCCAGCAGTTTCGCTAGCTCTGCCCTGGGCTACACCTTC.

This chain links TRBV28 with TRBJ1-5, with D unresolved. The CDR3 is made up of 14 amino acids. CDR1 is MDHEN and CDR2 is SYDVKM in the germline V gene. V lost 1 base to trimming and J lost 10 bases, with 14 bases between them. The CDR3 sequence: CASSLYSSGLPQHF. As DNA, the CDR3 is TGTGCCAGCAGTTTATACTCATCCGGTTTACCCCAGCATTTT.